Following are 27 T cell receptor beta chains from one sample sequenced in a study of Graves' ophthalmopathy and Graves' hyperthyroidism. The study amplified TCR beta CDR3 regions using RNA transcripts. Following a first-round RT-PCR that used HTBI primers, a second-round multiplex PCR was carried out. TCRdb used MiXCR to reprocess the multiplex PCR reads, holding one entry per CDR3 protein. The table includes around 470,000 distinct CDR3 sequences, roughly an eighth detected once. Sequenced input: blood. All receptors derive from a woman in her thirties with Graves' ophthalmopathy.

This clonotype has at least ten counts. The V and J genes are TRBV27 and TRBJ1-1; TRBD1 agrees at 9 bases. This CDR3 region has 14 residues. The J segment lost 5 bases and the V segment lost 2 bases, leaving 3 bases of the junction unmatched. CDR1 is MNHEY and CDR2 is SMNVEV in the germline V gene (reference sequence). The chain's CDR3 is CASSLRGQGTEAFF. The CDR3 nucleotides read TGTGCCAGCAGTTTACGGGGACAGGGTACTGAAGCTTTCTTT.

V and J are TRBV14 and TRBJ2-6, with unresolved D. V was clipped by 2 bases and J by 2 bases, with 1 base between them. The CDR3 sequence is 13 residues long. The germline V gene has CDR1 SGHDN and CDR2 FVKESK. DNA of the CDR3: TGTGCCAGCAGCCAACCTGGGGCCAACGTCCTGACTTTC. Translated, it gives CASSQPGANVLTF.

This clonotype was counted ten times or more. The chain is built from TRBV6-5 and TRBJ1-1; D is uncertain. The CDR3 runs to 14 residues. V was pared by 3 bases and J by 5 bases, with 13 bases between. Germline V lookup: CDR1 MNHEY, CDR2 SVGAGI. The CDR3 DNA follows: TGTGCCAGCAGTTATGGGGATGTTTCGACTGAAGCTTTCTTT. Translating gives CASSYGDVSTEAFF.

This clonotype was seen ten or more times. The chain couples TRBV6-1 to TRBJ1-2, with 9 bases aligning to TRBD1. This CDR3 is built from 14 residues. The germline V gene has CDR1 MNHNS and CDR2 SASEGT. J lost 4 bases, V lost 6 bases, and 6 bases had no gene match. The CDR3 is CASSPDRGGYGYTF. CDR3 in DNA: TGTGCCAGCAGCCCGGACAGGGGTGGCTATGGCTACACCTTC.

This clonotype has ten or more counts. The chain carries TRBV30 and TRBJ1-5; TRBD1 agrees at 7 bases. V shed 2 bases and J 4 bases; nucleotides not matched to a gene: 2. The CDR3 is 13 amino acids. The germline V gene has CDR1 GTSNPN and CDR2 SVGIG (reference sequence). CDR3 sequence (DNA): TGTGCCTGGAGTAGACAGGGAAATCAGCCCCAGCATTTT. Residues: CAWSRQGNQPQHF.

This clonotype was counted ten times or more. The CDR3 spells CASSYSGPRFEQYF. The DNA of the CDR3 is TGTGCCAGCAGTTACTCGGGGCCCAGGTTCGAGCAGTACTTC. V gene TRBV6-5 combines with J gene TRBJ2-7; TRBD1 might be the D (5 bases). The CDR3 runs 14 residues. CDR1 is MNHEY and CDR2 is SVGAGI in the germline V gene. Deletions cut 0 bases from V and 6 bases from J, with 12 bases between.

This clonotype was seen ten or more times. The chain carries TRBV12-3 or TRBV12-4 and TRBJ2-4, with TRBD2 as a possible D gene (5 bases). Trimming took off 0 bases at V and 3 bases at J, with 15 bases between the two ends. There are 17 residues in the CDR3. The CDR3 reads CASSLATTQQSKNIQYF. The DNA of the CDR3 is TGTGCCAGCAGTTTAGCGACTACACAACAGAGCAAAAACATTCAGTACTTC.

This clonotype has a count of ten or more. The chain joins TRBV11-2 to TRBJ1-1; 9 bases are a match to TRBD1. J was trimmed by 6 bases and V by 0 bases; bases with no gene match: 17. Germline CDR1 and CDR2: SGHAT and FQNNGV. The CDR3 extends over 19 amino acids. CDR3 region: CASSLDGDRDTKLHSEAFF. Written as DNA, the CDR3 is TGTGCCAGCAGCTTAGATGGGGACAGGGATACTAAATTGCATTCTGAAGCTTTCTTT.

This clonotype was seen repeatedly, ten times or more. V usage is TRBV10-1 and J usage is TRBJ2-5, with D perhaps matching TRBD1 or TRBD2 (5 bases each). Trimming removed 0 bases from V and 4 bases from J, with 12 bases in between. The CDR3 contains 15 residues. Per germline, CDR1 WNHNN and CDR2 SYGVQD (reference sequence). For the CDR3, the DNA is TGCGCCAGCAGTGAGTCGGGGGTAGGGAGAGAGACCCAGTACTTC. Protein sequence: CASSESGVGRETQYF.

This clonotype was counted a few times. The CDR3 loop reads CSAQGARNQPQHF. The CDR3 region has the DNA TGCAGTGCCCAGGGGGCGCGCAATCAGCCCCAGCATTTT. The chain joins TRBV20-1 to TRBJ1-5; TRBD1 matches at 8 bases. V was clipped by 6 bases and J by 2 bases; unmatched bases: 3. CDR3 length: 13 residues. The germline CDR1 and CDR2 sequences are DFQATT and SNEGSKA (reference sequence).

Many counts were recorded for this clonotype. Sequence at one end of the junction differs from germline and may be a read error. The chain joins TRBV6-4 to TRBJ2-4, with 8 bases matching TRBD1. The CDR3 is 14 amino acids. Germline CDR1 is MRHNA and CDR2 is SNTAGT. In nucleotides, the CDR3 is TGTGCCACCGAACCGGGACAGGACAAAAACATTAAGTACTTC. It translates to CATEPGQDKNIKYF.

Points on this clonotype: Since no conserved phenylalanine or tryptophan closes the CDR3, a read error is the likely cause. DNA for the CDR3: TGTGCCAGCAGTTACGGTCAGGGTCGGATATACGAGCAGTACTAC. Protein: CASSYGQGRIYEQYY. The chain uses TRBV6-2 or TRBV6-3 and TRBJ2-7; D perhaps matches TRBD1 (5 bases). The CDR3 has 15 amino acids. Germline V lookup: CDR1 MNHEY, CDR2 SVGEGT. V shed 2 bases and J shed 4 bases, with 15 bases lying between them.

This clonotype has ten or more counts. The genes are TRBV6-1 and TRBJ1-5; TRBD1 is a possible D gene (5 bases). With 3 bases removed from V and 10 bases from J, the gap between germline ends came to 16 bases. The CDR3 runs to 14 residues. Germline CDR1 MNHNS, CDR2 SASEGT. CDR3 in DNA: TGTGCCAGCAGTGATGGGGGAGGGGAAGGCCCCCAGCATTTT. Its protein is CASSDGGGEGPQHF.

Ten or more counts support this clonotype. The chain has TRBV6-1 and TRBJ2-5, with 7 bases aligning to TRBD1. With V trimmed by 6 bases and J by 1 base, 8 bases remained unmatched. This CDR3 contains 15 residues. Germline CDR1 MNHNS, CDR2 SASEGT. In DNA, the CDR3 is TGTGCCAGCAGACCGGACAGGTGGACCCAAGAGACCCAGTACTTC. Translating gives CASRPDRWTQETQYF.

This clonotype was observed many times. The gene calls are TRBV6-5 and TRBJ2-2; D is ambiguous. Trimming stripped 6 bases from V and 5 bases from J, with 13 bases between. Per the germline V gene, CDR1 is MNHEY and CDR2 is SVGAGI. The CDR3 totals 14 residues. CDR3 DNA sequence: TGTGCCAGCAGCCGCGACCCACTAACCGGGGAGCTGTTTTTT. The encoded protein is CASSRDPLTGELFF.

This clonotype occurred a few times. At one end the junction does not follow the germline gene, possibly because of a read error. The CDR3 is CAGSREAGSLSGNTIYF. CDR3 sequence (DNA): TGCGCCGGCAGTCGTGAAGCCGGGTCTCTCTCTGGAAACACCATATATTTT. V and J are TRBV5-1 and TRBJ1-3; D is uncertain. This CDR3 has 17 residues. Germline lookup yields CDR1 SGHRS and CDR2 YFSETQ.

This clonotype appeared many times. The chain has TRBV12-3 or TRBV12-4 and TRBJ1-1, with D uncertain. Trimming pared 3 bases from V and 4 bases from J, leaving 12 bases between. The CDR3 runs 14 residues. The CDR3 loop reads CASSLLSIGTEAFF. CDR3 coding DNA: TGTGCCAGCAGTTTGCTAAGTATCGGCACTGAAGCTTTCTTT.

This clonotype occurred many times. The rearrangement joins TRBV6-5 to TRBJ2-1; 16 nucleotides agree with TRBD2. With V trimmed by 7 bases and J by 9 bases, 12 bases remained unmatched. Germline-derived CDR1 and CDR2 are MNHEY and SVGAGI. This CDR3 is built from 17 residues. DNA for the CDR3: TGTGCCAGCACCTACGCTTCGGGACTAGCGGGAGGGGCTGAGCAGTTCTTC. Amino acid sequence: CASTYASGLAGGAEQFF.

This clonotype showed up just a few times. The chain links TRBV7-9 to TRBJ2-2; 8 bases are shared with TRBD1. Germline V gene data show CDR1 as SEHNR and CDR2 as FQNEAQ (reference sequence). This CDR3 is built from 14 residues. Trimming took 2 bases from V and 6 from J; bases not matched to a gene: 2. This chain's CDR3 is CASSLQGAAGELFF. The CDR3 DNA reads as TGTGCCAGCAGCTTACAGGGGGCGGCCGGGGAGCTGTTTTTT. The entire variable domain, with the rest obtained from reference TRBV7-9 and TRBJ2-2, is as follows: DTGVSQNPRHKITKRGQNVTFRCDPISEHNRLYWYRQTLGQGPEFLTYFQNEAQLEKSRLLSDRFSAERPKGSFSTLEIQRTEQGDSAMYLCASSLQGAAGELFFGEGSRLTVL.

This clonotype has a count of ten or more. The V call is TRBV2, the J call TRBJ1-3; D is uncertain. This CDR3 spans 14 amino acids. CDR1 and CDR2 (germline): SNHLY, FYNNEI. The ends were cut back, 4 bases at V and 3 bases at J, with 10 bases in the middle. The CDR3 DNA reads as TGTGCCAGCAGTGGAGGCAGTATTGGAAACACCATATATTTT. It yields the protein CASSGGSIGNTIYF.

CDR3 bases: TGTGCCAGCAGTTACTCCCGTGTTAGCGGGGGGGCGGAGACCCAGTACTTC. It translates to CASSYSRVSGGAETQYF. This sequence joins TRBV6-5 and TRBJ2-5; 11 nucleotides agree with TRBD2. The CDR3 is 17 amino acids. CDR1 is MNHEY and CDR2 is SVGAGI in the germline V gene. J was trimmed by 5 bases and V by 0 bases; bases with no gene match: 8.

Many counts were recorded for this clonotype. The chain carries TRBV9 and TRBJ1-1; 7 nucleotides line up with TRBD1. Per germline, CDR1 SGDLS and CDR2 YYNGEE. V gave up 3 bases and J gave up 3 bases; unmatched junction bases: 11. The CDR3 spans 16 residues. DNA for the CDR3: TGTGCCAGCAGCGCCAGACAGGGACTTCGGGACACTGAAGCTTTCTTT. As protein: CASSARQGLRDTEAFF.

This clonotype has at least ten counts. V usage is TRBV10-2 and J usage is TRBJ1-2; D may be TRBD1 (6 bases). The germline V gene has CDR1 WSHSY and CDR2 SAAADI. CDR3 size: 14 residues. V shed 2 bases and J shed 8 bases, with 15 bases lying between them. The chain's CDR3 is CASSETRQDLGYTF. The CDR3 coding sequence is TGCGCCAGCAGTGAGACCAGACAGGATTTGGGCTACACCTTC.

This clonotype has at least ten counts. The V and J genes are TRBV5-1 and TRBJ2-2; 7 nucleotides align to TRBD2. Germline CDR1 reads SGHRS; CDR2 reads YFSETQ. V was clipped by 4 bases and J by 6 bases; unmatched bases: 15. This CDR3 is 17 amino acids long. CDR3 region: CASSLTITSAGAGELFF. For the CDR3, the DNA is TGCGCCAGCAGCCTCACAATAACTAGCGCCGGGGCCGGGGAGCTGTTTTTT.

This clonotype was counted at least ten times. DNA for the CDR3: TGTGCCAGTAGTGCCGGGACAGGGCGAGCTCAGCCCCAGCATTTT. Translating it yields CASSAGTGRAQPQHF. The chain has TRBV19 and TRBJ1-5; 9 bases fit TRBD1. J lost 6 bases, V lost 5 bases, and 8 bases had no gene match. Germline V CDR1 and CDR2: LNHDA, SQIVND (reference sequence). The length of the CDR3 is 15 residues.

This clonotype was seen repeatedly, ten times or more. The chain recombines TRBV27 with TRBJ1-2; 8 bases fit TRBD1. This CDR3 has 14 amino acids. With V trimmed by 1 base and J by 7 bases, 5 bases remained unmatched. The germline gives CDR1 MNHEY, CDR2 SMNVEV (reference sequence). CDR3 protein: CASSLFARGLGYTF. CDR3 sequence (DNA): TGTGCCAGCAGTTTATTCGCCAGGGGGCTTGGCTACACCTTC.

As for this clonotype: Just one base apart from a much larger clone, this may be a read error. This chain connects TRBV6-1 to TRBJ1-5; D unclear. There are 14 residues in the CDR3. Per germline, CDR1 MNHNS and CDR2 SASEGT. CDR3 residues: CASSDGGGNHPQHF. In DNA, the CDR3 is TGTGCCAGCAGTGACGGCGGTGGCAATCATCCCCAGCATTTT.